The clone carrying this TCR beta chain has only one observation. The target antigen is unknown. These memory T cells were uncultured and sequenced directly after ex vivo isolation. This sample stems from a study of CD4 T cell repertoires in COVID-19. Only in-frame clones appear in the TCRdb table, and some are missing; sequencing was by immunoSEQ multiplex PCR. Of over 75,000 clones listed, around 82% were seen once; the top ten hold roughly 0.58%. General observations from the study: Between about 6 and 28% of SARS-CoV-2 clonotypes also appeared in SARS-CoV and/or HKU1 spike cultures.

Germline values: CDR1 SGDLS, CDR2 YYNGEE. The CDR3 contains 13 residues. Trimming stripped 2 bases from V and 5 bases from J, with 8 bases between. The clonotype comes from a human donor who had COVID-19. Specimen: CD4+ T cells from peripheral blood, collected after recovery from COVID-19. The rearrangement joins TRBV9 to TRBJ1-5; unclear D gene. DNA for the CDR3: TGTGCCAGCAGCGTCCTATGGGATCAGCCCCAGCATTTT. It encodes CASSVLWDQPQHF.